This TCR beta chain was observed in a study of cytomegalovirus exposure and HLA in healthy donors. Germline CDR1 is SEHNR and CDR2 is FQNEAQ (reference sequence). CDR3 length: 16 amino acids. V shed 5 bases and J 5 bases; nucleotides not matched to a gene: 9. Primers: 60 Vbeta forward and 13 Jbeta reverse. The assay was immunoSEQ multiplex PCR, and TCRdb's table has in-frame clones only and misses some. The listing contains just under 90,000 clones. This chain links TRBV7-9 with TRBJ2-1; 10 nucleotides align to TRBD2. The specimen was PBMCs. This receptor was taken from a girl aged 5-17 years in good health and CMV-seropositive. The CDR3 DNA reads TGTGCCAGCAGCCCCCGGACTAGCGGCCCCGACAATGAGCAGTTCTTC. It encodes CASSPRTSGPDNEQFF.